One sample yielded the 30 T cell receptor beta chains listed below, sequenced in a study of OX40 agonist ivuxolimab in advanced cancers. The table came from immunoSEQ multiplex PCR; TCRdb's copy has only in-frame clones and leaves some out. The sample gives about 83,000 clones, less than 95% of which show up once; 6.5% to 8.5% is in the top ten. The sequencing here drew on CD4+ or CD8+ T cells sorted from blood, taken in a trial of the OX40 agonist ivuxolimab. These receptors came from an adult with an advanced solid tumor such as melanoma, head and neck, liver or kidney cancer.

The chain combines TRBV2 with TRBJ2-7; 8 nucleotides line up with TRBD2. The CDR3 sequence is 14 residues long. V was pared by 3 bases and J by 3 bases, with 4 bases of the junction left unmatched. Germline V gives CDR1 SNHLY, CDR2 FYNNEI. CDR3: CASSDGGEFYEQYV. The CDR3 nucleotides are TGTGCCAGCAGTGACGGGGGGGAGTTCTACGAGCAGTACGTC.

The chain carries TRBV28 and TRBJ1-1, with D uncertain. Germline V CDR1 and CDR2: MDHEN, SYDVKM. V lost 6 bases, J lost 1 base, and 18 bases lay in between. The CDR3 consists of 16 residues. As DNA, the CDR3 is TGTGCCAGCAGCCGGACGTGGGGTCTTCGGAACACTGAAGCTTTCTTT. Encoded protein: CASSRTWGLRNTEAFF.

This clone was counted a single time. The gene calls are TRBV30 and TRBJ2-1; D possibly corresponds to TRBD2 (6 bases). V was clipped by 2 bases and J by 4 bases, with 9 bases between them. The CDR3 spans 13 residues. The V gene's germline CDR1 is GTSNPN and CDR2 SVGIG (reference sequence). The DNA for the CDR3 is TGTGCCTGGAGTCGGGGGAGATACAATGAGCAGTTCTTC. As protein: CAWSRGRYNEQFF.

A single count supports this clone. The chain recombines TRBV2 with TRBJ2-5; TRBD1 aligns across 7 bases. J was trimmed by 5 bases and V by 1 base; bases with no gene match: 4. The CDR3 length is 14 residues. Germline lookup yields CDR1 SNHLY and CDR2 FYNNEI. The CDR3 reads CASSEVTRGETQYF. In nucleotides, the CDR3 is TGTGCCAGCAGTGAAGTGACCAGGGGGGAGACCCAGTACTTC.

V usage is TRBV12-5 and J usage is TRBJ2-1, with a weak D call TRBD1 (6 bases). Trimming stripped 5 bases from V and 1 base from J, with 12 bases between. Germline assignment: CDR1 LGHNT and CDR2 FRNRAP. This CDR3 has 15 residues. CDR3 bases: TGTGCTAGTGGTCCGACGGACAGTTCCTACAATGAGCAGTTCTTC. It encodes CASGPTDSSYNEQFF. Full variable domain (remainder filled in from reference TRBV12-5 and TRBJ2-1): DARVTQTPRHKVTEMGQEVTMRCQPILGHNTVFWYRQTMMQGLELLAYFRNRAPLDDSGMPKDRFSAEMPDATLATLKIQPSEPRDSAVYFCASGPTDSSYNEQFFGPGTRLTVL.

In DNA, the CDR3 is TGCAGCGTTGCCCCTCGGATTCACGGTAGCAATCAGCCCCAGCATTTT. The encoded protein is CSVAPRIHGSNQPQHF. The chain links TRBV29-1 to TRBJ1-5; unclear D gene. V was cut by 4 bases and J by 0 bases, with 16 bases left in between. This CDR3 contains 16 residues. Germline V gives CDR1 SQVTM, CDR2 ANQGSEA.

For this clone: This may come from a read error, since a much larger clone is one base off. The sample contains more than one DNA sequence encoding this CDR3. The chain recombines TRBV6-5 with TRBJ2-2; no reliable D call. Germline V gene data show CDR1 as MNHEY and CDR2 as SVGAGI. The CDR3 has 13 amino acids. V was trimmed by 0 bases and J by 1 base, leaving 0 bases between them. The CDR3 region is CASSYSNTGELFF. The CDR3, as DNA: TGTGCCAGCAGTTACTCGAACACCGGGGAGCTGTTTTTT.

This CDR3 reads CASSQDYASGNTIYF. The DNA for the CDR3 is TGTGCCAGCAGCCAAGATTATGCCTCTGGAAACACCATATATTTT. The rearrangement links TRBV14 to TRBJ1-3; D not certain. Trimming pared 0 bases from V and 0 bases from J, leaving 6 bases between. This CDR3 region has 15 residues. CDR1 is SGHDN and CDR2 is FVKESK in the germline V gene.

For the CDR3, the DNA is TGTGCCAGCAGTGCGGACCAGGAATCTTCTGGAAACACCATATATTTT. Encoded protein: CASSADQESSGNTIYF. The V and J genes are TRBV6-1 and TRBJ1-3; D gene ambiguous. Germline V CDR1 and CDR2: MNHNS, SASEGT. This CDR3 is 16 amino acids long. V was cut by 4 bases and J by 1 base, with 14 bases left in between.

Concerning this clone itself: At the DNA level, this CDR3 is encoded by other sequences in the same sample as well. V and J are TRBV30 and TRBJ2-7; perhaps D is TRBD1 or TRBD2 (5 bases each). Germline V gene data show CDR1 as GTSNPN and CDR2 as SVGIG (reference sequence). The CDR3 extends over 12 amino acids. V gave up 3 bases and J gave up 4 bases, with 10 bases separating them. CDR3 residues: CAWSYGGYEQYV. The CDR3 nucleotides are TGTGCCTGGAGCTATGGGGGATACGAGCAGTACGTC.

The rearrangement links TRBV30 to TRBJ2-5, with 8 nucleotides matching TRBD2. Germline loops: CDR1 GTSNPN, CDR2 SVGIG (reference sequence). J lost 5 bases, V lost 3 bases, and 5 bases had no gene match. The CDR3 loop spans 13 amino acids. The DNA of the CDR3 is TGTGCCTGGAGGCATCGGGAGGGGGAGACCCAGTACTTC. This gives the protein CAWRHREGETQYF. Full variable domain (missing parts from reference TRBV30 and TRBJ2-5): SQTIHQWPATLVQPVGSPLSLECTVEGTSNPNLYWYRQAAGRGLQLLFYSVGIGQISSEVPQNLSASRPQDRQFILSSKKLLLSDSGFYLCAWRHREGETQYFGPGTRLLVL.

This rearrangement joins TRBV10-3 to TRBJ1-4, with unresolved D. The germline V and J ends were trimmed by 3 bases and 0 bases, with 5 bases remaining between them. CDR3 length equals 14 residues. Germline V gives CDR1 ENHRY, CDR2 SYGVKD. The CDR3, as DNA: TGTGCCATCAGTGAAGTAGCAACTAATGAAAAACTGTTTTTT. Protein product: CAISEVATNEKLFF.

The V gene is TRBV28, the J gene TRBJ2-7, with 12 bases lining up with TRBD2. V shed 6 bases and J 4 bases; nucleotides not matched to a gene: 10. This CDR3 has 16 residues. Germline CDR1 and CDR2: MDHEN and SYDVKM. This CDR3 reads CASSTILAGGPYEQYF. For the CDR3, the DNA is TGTGCCAGCAGCACCATTCTAGCGGGGGGGCCTTACGAGCAGTACTTC. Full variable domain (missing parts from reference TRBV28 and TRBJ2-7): DVKVTQSSRYLVKRTGEKVFLECVQDMDHENMFWYRQDPGLGLRLIYFSYDVKMKEKGDIPEGYSVSREKKERFSLILESASTNQTSMYLCASSTILAGGPYEQYFGPGTRLTVT.

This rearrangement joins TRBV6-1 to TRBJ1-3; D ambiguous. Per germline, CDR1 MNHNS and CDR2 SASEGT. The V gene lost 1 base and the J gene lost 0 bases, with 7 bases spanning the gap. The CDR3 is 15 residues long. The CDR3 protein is CASSEEDLSGNTIYF. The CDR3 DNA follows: TGTGCCAGCAGTGAAGAGGACCTCTCTGGAAACACCATATATTTT.

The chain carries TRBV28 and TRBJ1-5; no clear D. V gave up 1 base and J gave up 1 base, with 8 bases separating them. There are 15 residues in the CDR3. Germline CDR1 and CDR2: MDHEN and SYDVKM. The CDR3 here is CASSLYWRSNQPQHF. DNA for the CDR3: TGTGCCAGCAGTTTATACTGGAGAAGCAATCAGCCCCAGCATTTT.

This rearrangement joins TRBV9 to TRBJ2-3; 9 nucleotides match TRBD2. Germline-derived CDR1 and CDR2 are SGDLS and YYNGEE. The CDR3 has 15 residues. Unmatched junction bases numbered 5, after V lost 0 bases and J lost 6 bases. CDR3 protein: CASSVEGLAADTQYF. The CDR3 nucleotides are TGTGCCAGCAGCGTAGAGGGACTAGCAGCGGATACGCAGTATTTT.

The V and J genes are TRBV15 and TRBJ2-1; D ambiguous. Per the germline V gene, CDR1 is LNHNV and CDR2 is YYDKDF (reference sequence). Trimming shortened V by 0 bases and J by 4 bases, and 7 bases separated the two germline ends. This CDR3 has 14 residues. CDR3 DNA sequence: TGTGCCACCAGCAGAGATTATCAATACAATGAGCAGTTCTTC. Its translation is CATSRDYQYNEQFF.

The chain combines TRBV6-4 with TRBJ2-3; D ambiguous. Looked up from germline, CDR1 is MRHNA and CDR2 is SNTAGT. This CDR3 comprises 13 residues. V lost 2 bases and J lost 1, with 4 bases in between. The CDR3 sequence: CASSDRGTDTQYF. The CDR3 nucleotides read TGTGCCAGCAGTGACCGGGGCACAGATACGCAGTATTTT.

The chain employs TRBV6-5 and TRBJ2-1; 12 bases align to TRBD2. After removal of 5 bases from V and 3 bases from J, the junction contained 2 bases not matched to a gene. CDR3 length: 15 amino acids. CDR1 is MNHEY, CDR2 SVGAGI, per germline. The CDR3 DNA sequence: TGTGCCAGCAGTCCTAGCGGGGGGGGCTACAATGAGCAGTTCTTC. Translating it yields CASSPSGGGYNEQFF.

CDR3 DNA sequence: TGTGCCAGCAGCCGACTCGGCGGGGGGTGGTATGAGCAGTTCTTC. Its protein product is CASSRLGGGWYEQFF. The chain couples TRBV2 to TRBJ2-1; 8 bases line up with TRBD2. This CDR3 spans 15 amino acids. Germline V gives CDR1 SNHLY, CDR2 FYNNEI. Trimming took 6 bases from V and 8 from J; bases not matched to a gene: 12.

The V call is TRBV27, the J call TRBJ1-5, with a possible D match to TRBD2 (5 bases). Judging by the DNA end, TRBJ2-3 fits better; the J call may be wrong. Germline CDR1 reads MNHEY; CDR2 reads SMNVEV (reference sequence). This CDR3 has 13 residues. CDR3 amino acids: CASGLNSNQPQYF. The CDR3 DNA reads TGTGCCAGCGGACTGAATAGCAATCAGCCCCAGTATTTT.

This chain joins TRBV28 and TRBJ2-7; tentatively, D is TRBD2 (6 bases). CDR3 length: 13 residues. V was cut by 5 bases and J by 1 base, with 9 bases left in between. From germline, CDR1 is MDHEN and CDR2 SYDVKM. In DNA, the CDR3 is TGTGCCAGCAGTCTTGGGACTTCCTACGAGCAGTACTTC. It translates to CASSLGTSYEQYF.

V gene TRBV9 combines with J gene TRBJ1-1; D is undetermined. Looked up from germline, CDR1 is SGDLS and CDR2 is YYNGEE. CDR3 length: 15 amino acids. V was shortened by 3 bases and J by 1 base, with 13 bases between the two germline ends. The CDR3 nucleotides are TGTGCCAGCAGCGGATCCCACGCAGAGAACACTGAAGCTTTCTTT. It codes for CASSGSHAENTEAFF.

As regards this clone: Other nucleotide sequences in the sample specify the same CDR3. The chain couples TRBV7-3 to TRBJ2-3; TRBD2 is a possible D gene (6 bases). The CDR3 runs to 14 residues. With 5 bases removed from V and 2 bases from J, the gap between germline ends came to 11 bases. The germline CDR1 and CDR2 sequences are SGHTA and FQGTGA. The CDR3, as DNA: TGTGCCAGCAGCCCCGGGACTCACACAGATACGCAGTATTTT. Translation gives CASSPGTHTDTQYF. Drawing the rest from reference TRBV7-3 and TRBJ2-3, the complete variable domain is GAGVSQTPSNKVTEKGKYVELRCDPISGHTALYWYRQSLGQGPEFLIYFQGTGAADDSGLPNDRFFAVRPEGSVSTLKIQRTERGDSAVYLCASSPGTHTDTQYFGPGTRLTVL.

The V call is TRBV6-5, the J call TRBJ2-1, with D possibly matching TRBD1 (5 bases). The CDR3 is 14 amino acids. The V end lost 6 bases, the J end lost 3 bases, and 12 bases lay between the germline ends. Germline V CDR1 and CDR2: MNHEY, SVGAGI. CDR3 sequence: CASSQGAFYNEQFF. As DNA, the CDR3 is TGTGCCAGCAGCCAAGGGGCGTTCTACAATGAGCAGTTCTTC.

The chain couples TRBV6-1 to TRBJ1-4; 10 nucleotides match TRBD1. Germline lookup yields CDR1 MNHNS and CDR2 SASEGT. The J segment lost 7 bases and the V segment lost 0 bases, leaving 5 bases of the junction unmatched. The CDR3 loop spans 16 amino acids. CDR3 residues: CASSEASGDRGEKLFF. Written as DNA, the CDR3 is TGTGCCAGCAGTGAAGCTTCGGGGGACAGGGGTGAAAAACTGTTTTTT.

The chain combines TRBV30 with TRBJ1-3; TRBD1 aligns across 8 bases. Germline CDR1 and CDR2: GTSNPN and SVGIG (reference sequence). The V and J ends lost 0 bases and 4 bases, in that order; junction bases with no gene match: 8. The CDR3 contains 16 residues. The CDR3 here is CAWSVLGQGPGNTIYF. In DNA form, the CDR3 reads TGTGCCTGGAGTGTACTAGGACAGGGTCCCGGAAACACCATATATTTT.

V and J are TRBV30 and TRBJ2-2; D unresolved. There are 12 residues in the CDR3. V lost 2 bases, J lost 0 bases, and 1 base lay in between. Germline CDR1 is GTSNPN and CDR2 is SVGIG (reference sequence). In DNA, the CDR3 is TGTGCCTGGAGTCCGAACACCGGGGAGCTGTTTTTT. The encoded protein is CAWSPNTGELFF.

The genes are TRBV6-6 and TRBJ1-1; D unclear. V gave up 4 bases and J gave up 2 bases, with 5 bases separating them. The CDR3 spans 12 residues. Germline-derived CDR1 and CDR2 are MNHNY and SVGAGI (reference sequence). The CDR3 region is CASSFPNTEAFF. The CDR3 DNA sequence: TGTGCCAGCAGTTTCCCTAACACTGAAGCTTTCTTT.

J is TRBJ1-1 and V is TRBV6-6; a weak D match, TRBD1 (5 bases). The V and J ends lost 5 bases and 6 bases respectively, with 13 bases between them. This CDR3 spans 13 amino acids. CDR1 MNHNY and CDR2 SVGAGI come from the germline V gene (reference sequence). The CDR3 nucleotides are TGTGCCAGCAGTACCGAGCAGGGCGCTGAAGCTTTCTTT. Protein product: CASSTEQGAEAFF.